Detailed here is one T cell receptor beta chain. This entry belongs to a study of CD8 T cells in Susac syndrome. CDR1 MDHEN and CDR2 SYDVKM come from the germline V gene. The CDR3 loop spans 16 amino acids. The junction had 11 bases not matched to a gene; V was cut back by 4 bases and J by 4 bases. Random hexamers were used to reverse transcribe an amount of about 0.45 to 1 ug RNA. TCRdb ran MiXCR on the immunoSEQ multiplex PCR reads and lists one entry per CDR3 protein. The sample lists roughly 180,000 distinct CDR3 sequences; approximately 94% were seen once. TCR beta from blood CD8+ and CD4+ T cells was sequenced. The study used treatment-naive patients who had stable or active relapsing-remitting disease as multiple sclerosis controls. Negative isolation yielded CD4+ and CD8+ T cells, and FACS enriched TEMRA cells.

This clonotype was sampled from a human donor with multiple sclerosis. The sequencing sample was made of CD4+ T cells from PBMCs. The J gene is TRBJ2-3, the V gene TRBV28; 7 positions agree with TRBD2. The CDR3 nucleotides read TGTGCCAGCAGTTCCCCGCAGGGAGGGGTTGCAGATACGCAGTATTTT. Translating gives CASSSPQGGVADTQYF.